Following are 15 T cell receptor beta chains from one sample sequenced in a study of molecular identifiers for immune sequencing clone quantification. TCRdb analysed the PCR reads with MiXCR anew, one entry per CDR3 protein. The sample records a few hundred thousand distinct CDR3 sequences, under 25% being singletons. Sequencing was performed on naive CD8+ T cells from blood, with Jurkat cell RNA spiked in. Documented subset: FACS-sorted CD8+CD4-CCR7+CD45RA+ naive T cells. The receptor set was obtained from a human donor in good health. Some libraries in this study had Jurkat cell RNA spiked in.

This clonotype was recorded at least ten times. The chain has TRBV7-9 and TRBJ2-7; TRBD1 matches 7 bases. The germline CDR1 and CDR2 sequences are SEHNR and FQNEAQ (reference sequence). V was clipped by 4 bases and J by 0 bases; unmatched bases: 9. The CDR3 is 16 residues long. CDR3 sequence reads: CASSSAGTVTSYEQYF. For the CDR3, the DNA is TGTGCCAGCAGCTCGGCCGGGACAGTTACCTCCTACGAGCAGTACTTC.

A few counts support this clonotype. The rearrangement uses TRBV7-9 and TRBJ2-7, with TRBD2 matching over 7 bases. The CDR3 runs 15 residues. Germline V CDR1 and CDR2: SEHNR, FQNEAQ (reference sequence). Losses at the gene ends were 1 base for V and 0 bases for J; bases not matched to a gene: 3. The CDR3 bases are TGTGCCAGCAGCTTAGGCCGGGACTACTCCTACGAGCAGTACTTC. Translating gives CASSLGRDYSYEQYF.

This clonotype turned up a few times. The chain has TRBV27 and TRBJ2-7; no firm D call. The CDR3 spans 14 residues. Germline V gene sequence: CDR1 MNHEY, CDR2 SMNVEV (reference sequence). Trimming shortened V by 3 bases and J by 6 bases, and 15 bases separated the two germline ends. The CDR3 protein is CASSFLGTRFEQYF. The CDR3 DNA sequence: TGTGCCAGCAGTTTTTTAGGAACCCGCTTCGAGCAGTACTTC.

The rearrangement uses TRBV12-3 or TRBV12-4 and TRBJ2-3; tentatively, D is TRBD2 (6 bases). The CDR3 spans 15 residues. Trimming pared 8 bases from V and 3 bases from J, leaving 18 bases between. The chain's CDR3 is CASGRTGLTTDTQYF. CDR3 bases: TGTGCCAGCGGTAGAACGGGACTCACAACAGATACGCAGTATTTT.

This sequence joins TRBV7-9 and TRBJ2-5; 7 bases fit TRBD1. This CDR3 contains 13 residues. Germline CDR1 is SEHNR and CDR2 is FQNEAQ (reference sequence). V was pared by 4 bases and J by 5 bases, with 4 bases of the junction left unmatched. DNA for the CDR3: TGTGCCAGCAGCTCAGACAGGGTCGAGACCCAGTACTTC. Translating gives CASSSDRVETQYF.

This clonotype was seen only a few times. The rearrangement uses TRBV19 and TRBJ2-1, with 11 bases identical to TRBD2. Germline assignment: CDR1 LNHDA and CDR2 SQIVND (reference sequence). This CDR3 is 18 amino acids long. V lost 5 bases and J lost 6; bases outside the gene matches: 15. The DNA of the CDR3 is TGTGCCAGTAGTTTCGAACAGATCCCGGGACTAGCGGCCAATGAGCAGTTCTTC. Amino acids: CASSFEQIPGLAANEQFF.

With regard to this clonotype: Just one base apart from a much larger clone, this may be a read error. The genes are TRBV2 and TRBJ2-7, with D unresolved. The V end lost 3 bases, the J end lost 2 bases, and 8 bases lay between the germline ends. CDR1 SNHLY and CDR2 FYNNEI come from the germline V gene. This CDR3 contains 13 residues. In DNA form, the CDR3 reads TGTGCCAGCAGTGAGTCTGTCACCTACGAGCAGTACTTC. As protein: CASSESVTYEQYF.

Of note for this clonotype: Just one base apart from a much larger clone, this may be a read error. The CDR3 coding sequence is TGCAGCGTTGAAGTTCTCGACGCTGAAGCTTTCTTT. Its translation: CSVEVLDAEAFF. The rearrangement links TRBV29-1 to TRBJ1-1; D is uncertain. The V gene's germline CDR1 is SQVTM and CDR2 ANQGSEA. The CDR3 is made up of 12 amino acids. With 1 base removed from V and 6 bases from J, the gap between germline ends came to 9 bases. The whole variable domain, remainder taken from reference TRBV29-1 and TRBJ1-1, is SAVISQKPSRDICQRGTSLTIQCQVDSQVTMMFWYRQQPGQSLTLIATANQGSEATYESGFVIDKFPISRPNLTFSTLTVSNMSPEDSSIYLCSVEVLDAEAFFGQGTRLTVV.

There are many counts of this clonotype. Here the CDR3 DNA reads TGCAGTGCGACCCGACAGGGTAGCACAGATACGCAGTATTTT. Translation: CSATRQGSTDTQYF. V usage is TRBV20-1 and J usage is TRBJ2-3; TRBD1 aligns across 7 bases. V dropped 6 bases and J dropped 0; count of bases not matched to a gene: 6. CDR3 length: 14 amino acids. Germline lookup yields CDR1 DFQATT and CDR2 SNEGSKA (reference sequence).

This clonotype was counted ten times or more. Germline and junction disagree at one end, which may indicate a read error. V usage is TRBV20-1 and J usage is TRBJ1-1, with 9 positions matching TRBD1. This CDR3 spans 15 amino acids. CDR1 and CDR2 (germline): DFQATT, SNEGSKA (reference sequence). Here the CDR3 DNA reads TGCAGTGCTAGCCCCGACAGGGGGGAGAACGCTGAAGCTTTCTTT. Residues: CSASPDRGENAEAFF.

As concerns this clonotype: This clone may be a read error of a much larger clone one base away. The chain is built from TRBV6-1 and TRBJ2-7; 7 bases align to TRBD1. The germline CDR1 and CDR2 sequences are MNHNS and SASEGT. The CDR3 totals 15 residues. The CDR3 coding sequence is TGTTCCAGCAGTGAACCATGGACAGGTGTCTACGAGCAGTACTTC. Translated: CSSSEPWTGVYEQYF.

The CDR3 DNA is TGCGCCAGCAGCCCCTCCAGCGGGAGCGGGGATACGCAGTATTTT. Amino acids: CASSPSSGSGDTQYF. The chain carries TRBV4-3 and TRBJ2-3; 8 nucleotides align to TRBD2. From germline, CDR1 is LGHNA and CDR2 YSLEER. The CDR3 runs to 15 residues. V shed 4 bases, J shed 6 bases, and the junction held 9 bases outside the gene matches.

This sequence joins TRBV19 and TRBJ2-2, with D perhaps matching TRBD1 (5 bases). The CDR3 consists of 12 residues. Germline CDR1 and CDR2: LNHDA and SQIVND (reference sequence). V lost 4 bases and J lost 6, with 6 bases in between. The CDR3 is CASSRGPGELFF. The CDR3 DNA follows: TGTGCCAGTAGTAGGGGCCCCGGGGAGCTGTTTTTT.

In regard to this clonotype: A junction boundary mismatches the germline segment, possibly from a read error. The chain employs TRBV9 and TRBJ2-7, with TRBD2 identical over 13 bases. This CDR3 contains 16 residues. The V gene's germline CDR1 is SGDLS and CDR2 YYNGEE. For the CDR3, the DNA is TGTGCCAGCAGCGCACCCGGGACTAGCGGGGATTACGAGCGGTACTTC. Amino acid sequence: CASSAPGTSGDYERYF.

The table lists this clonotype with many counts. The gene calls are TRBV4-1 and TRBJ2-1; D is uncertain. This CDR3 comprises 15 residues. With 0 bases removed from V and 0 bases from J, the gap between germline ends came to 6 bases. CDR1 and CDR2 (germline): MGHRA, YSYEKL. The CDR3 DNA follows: TGCGCCAGCAGCCAAGAGAGATACTCCTACAATGAGCAGTTCTTC. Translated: CASSQERYSYNEQFF.